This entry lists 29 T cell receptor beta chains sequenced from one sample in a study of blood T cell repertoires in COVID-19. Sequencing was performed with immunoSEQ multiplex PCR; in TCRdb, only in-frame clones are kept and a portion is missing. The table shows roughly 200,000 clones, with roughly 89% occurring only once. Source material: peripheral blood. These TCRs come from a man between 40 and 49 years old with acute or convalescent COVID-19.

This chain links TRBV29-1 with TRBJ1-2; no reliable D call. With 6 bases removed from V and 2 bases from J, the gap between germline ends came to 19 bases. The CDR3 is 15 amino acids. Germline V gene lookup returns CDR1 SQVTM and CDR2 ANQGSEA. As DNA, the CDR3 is TGCAGCGTCTCCCGAGATAGCCCCCGCAACTATGGCTACACCTTC. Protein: CSVSRDSPRNYGYTF.

CDR3 DNA: TGCGCCAGCAGCCAAGTGTTTGGGGGGAAAATCTATGGCTACACCTTC. Residues: CASSQVFGGKIYGYTF. The V and J genes are TRBV4-1 and TRBJ1-2, with TRBD1 as a possible D gene (5 bases). The germline CDR1 and CDR2 sequences are MGHRA and YSYEKL. Trimming cost V 1 base and J 4 bases, with 16 bases left between them. The CDR3 contains 16 residues.

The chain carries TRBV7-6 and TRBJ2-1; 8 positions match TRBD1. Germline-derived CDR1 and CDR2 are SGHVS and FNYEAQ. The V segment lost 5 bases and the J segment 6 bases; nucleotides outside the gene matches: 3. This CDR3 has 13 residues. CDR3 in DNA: TGTGCCAGCAGCCGGACAGGGTCCAATGAGCAGTTCTTC. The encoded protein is CASSRTGSNEQFF.

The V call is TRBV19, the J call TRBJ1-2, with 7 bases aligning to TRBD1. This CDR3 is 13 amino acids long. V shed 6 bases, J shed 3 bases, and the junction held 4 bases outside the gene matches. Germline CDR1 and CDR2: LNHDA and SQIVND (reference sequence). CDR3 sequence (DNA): TGTGCCAGTAGGAAGACAGGGTACTATGGCTACACCTTC. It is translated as CASRKTGYYGYTF. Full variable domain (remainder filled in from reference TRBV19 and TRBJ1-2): DGGITQSPKYLFRKEGQNVTLSCEQNLNHDAMYWYRQDPGQGLRLIYYSQIVNDFQKGDIAEGYSVSREKKESFPLTVTSAQKNPTAFYLCASRKTGYYGYTFGSGTRLTVV.

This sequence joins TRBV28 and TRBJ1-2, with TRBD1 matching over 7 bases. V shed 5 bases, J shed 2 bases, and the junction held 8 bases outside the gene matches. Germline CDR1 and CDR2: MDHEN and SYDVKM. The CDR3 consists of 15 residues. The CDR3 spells CASSPGGTANYGYTF. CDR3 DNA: TGTGCCAGCAGTCCGGGGGGGACAGCGAACTATGGCTACACCTTC.

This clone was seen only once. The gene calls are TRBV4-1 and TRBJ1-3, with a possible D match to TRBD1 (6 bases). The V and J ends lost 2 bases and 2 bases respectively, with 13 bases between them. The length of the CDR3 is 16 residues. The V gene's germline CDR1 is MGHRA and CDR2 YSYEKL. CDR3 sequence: CASSQLGGVPGNTIYF. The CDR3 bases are TGCGCCAGCAGCCAATTAGGGGGAGTCCCTGGAAACACCATATATTTT.

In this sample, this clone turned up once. The CDR3 sequence is CASSLWEDTQYF. The DNA of the CDR3 is TGTGCCAGCAGCTTGTGGGAGGATACGCAGTATTTT. V usage is TRBV5-4 and J usage is TRBJ2-3, with a weak D call TRBD2 (5 bases). The CDR3 runs to 12 residues. Germline values: CDR1 SGHNT, CDR2 YYREEE (reference sequence). V was trimmed by 1 base and J by 6 bases, leaving 6 bases between them.

DNA of the CDR3: TGTGCCAGCAGCTTGGGGACAACCAACACTGAAGCTTTCTTT. Translated: CASSLGTTNTEAFF. This chain links TRBV11-2 with TRBJ1-1; TRBD1 might be the D (6 bases). The germline gives CDR1 SGHAT, CDR2 FQNNGV. The CDR3 sequence is 14 residues long. The V gene lost 3 bases and the J gene lost 2 bases, with 10 bases spanning the gap.

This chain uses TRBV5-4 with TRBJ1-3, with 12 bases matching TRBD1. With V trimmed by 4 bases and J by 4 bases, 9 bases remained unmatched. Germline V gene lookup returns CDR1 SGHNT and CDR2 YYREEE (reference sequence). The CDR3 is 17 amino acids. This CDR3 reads CASSPKTGQGAGNTIYF. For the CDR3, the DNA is TGTGCCAGCAGCCCCAAAACGGGACAGGGGGCAGGAAACACCATATATTTT.

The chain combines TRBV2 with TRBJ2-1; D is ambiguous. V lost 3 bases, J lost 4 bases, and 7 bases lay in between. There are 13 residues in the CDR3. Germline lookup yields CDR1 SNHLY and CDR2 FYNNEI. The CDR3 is CASSEENYNEQFF. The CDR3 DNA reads TGTGCCAGCAGTGAGGAGAATTACAATGAGCAGTTCTTC.

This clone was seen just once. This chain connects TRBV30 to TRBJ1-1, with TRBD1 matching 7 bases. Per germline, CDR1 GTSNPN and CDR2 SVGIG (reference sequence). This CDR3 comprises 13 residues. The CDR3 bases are TGTGCGTGGGAGACAGGGCCGAACACTGAAGCTTTCTTT. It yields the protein CAWETGPNTEAFF.

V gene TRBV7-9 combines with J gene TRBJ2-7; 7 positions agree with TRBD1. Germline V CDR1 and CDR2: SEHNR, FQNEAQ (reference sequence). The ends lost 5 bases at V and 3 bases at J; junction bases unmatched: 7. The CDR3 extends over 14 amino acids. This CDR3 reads CASSGRDRHYEQYF. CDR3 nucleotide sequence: TGTGCCAGCAGCGGCCGGGACAGACACTACGAGCAGTACTTC.

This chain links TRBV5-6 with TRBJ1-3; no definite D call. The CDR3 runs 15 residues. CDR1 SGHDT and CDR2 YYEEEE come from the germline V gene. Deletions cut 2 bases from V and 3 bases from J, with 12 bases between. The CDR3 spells CASSLPGGVGNTIYF. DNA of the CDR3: TGTGCCAGCAGCTTACCGGGTGGAGTTGGAAACACCATATATTTT.

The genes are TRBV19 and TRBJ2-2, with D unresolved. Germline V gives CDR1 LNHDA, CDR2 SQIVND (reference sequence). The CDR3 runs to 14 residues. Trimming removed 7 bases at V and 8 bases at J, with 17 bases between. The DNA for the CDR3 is TGTGCCAGTATCCCTAGAGCAGACCTTGGGGAGCTGTTTTTT. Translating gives CASIPRADLGELFF. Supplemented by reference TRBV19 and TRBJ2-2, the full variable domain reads DGGITQSPKYLFRKEGQNVTLSCEQNLNHDAMYWYRQDPGQGLRLIYYSQIVNDFQKGDIAEGYSVSREKKESFPLTVTSAQKNPTAFYLCASIPRADLGELFFGEGSRLTVL.

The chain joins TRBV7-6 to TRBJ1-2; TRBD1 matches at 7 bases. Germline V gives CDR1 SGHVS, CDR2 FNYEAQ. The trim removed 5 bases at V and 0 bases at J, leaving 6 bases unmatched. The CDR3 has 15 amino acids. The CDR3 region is CASSRYRGSNYGYTF. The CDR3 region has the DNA TGTGCCAGCAGCAGATACAGGGGTTCTAACTATGGCTACACCTTC. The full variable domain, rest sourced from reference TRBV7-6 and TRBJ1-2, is GAGVSQSPRYKVTKRGQDVALRCDPISGHVSLYWYRQALGQGPEFLTYFNYEAQQDKSGLPNDRFSAERPEGSISTLTIQRTEQRDSAMYRCASSRYRGSNYGYTFGSGTRLTVV.

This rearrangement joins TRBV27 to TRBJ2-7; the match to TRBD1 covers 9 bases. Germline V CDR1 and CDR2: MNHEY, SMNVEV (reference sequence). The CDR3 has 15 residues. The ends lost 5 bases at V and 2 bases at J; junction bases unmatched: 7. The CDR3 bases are TGTGCCAGCAGTCCAGACAGGGGGATACCCTACGAGCAGTACTTC. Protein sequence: CASSPDRGIPYEQYF.

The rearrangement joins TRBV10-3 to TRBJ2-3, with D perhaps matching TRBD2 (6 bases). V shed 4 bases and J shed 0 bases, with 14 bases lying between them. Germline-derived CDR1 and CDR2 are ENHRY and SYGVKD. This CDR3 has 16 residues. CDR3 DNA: TGTGCCATCAGTGGGACCACGGGACTCAGCACAGATACGCAGTATTTT. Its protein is CAISGTTGLSTDTQYF.

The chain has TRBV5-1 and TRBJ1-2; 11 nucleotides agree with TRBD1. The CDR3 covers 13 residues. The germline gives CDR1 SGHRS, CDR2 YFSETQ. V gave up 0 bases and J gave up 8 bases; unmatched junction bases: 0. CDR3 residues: CASSLGTGGGYTF. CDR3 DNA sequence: TGCGCCAGCAGCTTGGGGACAGGGGGCGGCTACACCTTC.

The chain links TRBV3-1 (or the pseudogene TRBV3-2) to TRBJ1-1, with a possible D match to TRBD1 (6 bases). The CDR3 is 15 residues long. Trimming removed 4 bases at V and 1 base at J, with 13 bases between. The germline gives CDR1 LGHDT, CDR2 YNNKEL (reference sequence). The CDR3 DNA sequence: TGTGCCAGCAGCCCTACCAGGGGCCCGAACACTGAAGCTTTCTTT. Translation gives CASSPTRGPNTEAFF.

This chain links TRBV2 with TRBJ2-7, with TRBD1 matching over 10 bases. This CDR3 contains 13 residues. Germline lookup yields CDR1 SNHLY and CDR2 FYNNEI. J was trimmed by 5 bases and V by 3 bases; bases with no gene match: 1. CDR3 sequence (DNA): TGTGCCAGCAGTGAGGACAGGGGGGACGAGCAGTACTTC. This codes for CASSEDRGDEQYF. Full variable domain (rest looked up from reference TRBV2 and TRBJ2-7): EPEVTQTPSHQVTQMGQEVILRCVPISNHLYFYWYRQILGQKVEFLVSFYNNEISEKSEIFDDQFSVERPDGSNFTLKIRSTKLEDSAMYFCASSEDRGDEQYFGPGTRLTVT.

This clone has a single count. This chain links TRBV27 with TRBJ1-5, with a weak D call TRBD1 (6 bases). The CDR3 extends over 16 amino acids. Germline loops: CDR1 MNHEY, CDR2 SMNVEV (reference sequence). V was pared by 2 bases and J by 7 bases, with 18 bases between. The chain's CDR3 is CASSLRSGRGLQPQHF. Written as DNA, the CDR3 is TGTGCCAGCAGTTTAAGGAGCGGTAGGGGGTTGCAGCCCCAGCATTTT.

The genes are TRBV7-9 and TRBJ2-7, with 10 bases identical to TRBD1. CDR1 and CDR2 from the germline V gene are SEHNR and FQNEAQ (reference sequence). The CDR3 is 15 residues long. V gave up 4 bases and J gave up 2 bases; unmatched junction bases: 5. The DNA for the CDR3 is TGTGCCAGCAGCTCGGGACAGGGGAAAACCTACGAGCAGTACTTC. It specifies CASSSGQGKTYEQYF.

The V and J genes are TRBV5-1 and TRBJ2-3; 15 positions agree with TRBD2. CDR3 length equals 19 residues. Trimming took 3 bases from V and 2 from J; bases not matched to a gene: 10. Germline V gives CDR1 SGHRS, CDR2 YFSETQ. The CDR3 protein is CASSSGLAGGKLLTDTQYF. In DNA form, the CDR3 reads TGCGCCAGCAGCTCCGGACTAGCGGGGGGGAAGCTACTCACAGATACGCAGTATTTT. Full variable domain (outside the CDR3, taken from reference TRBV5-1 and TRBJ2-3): KAGVTQTPRYLIKTRGQQVTLSCSPISGHRSVSWYQQTPGQGLQFLFEYFSETQRNKGNFPGRFSGRQFSNSRSEMNVSTLELGDSALYLCASSSGLAGGKLLTDTQYFGPGTRLTVL.

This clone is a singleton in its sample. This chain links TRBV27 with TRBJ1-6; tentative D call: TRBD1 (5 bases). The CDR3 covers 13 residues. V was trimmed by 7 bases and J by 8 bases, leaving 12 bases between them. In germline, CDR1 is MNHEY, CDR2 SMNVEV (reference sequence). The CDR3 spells CASKDILHSPLHF. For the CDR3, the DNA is TGTGCCAGCAAGGACATACTTCATTCACCCCTCCACTTT.

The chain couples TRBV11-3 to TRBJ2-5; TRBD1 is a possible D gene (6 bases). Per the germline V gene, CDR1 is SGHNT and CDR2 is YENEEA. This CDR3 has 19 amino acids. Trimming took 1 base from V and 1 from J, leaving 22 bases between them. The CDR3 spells CASSLARTSQGWGQETQYF. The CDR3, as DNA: TGTGCCAGCAGCTTAGCCCGGACCTCACAGGGTTGGGGCCAAGAGACCCAGTACTTC.

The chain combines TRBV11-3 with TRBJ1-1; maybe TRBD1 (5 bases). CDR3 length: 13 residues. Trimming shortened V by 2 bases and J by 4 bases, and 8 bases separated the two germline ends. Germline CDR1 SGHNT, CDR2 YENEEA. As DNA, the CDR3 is TGTGCCAGCAGCTTAAAACAGGCCACTGAAGCTTTCTTT. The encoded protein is CASSLKQATEAFF.

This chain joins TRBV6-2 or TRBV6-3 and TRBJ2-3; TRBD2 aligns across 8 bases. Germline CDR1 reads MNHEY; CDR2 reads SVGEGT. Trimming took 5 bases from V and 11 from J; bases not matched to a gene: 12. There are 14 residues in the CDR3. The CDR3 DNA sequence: TGTGCCAGCAGTAGGGATCGGGGCCTAGCGGGGCAGTATTTT. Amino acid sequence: CASSRDRGLAGQYF.

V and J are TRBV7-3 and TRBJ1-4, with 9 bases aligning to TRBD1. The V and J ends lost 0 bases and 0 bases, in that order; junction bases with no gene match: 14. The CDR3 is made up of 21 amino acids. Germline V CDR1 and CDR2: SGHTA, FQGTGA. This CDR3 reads CASSLTWPRDREKPTNEKLFF. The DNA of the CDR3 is TGTGCCAGCAGCTTAACATGGCCCCGGGACAGGGAGAAACCAACTAATGAAAAACTGTTTTTT.

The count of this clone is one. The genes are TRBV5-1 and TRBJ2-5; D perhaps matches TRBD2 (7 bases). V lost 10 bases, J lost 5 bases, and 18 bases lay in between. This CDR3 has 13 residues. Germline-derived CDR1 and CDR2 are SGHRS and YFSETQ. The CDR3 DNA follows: TGCGCCCGCGGAGGGGGGGGGCAGGAGACCCAGTACTTC. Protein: CARGGGGQETQYF.